This passage covers 20 T cell receptor beta chains from one sample sequenced in a study of T cells in Graves' hyperthyroidism and ophthalmopathy. Authors of the study amplified TCR beta CDR3 regions from RNA transcripts. When the TCR CDR3 underwent first-round RT-PCR, the HTBI primer set was used. TCRdb reanalysed the multiplex PCR reads using MiXCR and keeps one entry per CDR3 protein. The table includes around 500,000 distinct CDR3 sequences, about 15% detected once. Sequencing used blood. These receptors originate from a woman younger than 30 with Graves' hyperthyroidism.

This clonotype was picked up many times. The chain joins TRBV5-1 to TRBJ1-2, with D maybe TRBD1 (5 bases). Trimming took 0 bases from V and 2 from J, leaving 11 bases between them. The CDR3 covers 15 residues. Germline CDR1 and CDR2: SGHRS and YFSETQ. The CDR3 DNA reads TGCGCCAGCAGCTTGGAATCGTGGGGGAACTATGGCTACACCTTC. Its protein product is CASSLESWGNYGYTF.

For this clonotype: It may be a read error: a sequence one base away is much more abundant. The gene calls are TRBV20-1 and TRBJ2-7, with 11 nucleotides matching TRBD2. CDR1 DFQATT and CDR2 SNEGSKA come from the germline V gene (reference sequence). V gave up 6 bases and J gave up 5 bases; unmatched junction bases: 9. The CDR3 runs 14 residues. CDR3 amino acids: CSAPASGGFHEQYF. The CDR3 DNA reads as TGCAGTGCACCCGCTAGCGGGGGGTTCCACGAGCAGTACTTC.

This clonotype was counted ten times or more. The chain is built from TRBV24-1 and TRBJ2-3; 16 bases align to TRBD2. The junction had 7 bases not matched to a gene; V was cut back by 7 bases and J by 4 bases. Germline CDR1 is KGHDR and CDR2 is SFDVKD. This CDR3 has 17 residues. The CDR3 loop reads CATRGLAGGPEADTQYF. The CDR3, as DNA: TGTGCCACCAGGGGACTAGCGGGAGGGCCCGAGGCAGATACGCAGTATTTT.

This clonotype was detected a few times. This rearrangement joins TRBV6-1 to TRBJ2-1; D is undetermined. Trimming removed 7 bases from V and 7 bases from J, with 5 bases in between. This CDR3 spans 10 amino acids. CDR1 and CDR2 from the germline V gene are MNHNS and SASEGT. The CDR3 DNA reads as TGTGCCAGCACTGGAAATGAGCAGTTCTTC. Residues: CASTGNEQFF.

This clonotype was observed many times. The J gene is TRBJ1-1, the V gene TRBV12-3 or TRBV12-4, with D possibly matching TRBD1 (6 bases). The CDR3 runs to 15 residues. Between the trimmed V and J ends, which lost 7 bases and 5 bases, there was a span of 20 bases. In nucleotides, the CDR3 is TGTGCCAGCATCCAGGGGTCGAGGGGGGGTACTGAAGCTTTCTTT. Translating it yields CASIQGSRGGTEAFF.

This clonotype occurred a few times. The chain combines TRBV12-3 or TRBV12-4 with TRBJ1-5, with 7 bases fitting TRBD1. With V trimmed by 5 bases and J by 1 base, 5 bases remained unmatched. The CDR3 extends over 15 amino acids. In DNA form, the CDR3 reads TGTGCCAGCAGTCTACAGGGGATAAGCAATCAGCCCCAGCATTTT. The encoded protein is CASSLQGISNQPQHF.

There are a few counts of this clonotype. The chain has TRBV20-1 and TRBJ2-7; 8 bases fit TRBD1. V lost 3 bases to trimming and J lost 2 bases; unmatched junction nucleotides: 3. The CDR3 length is 13 residues. Germline loops: CDR1 DFQATT, CDR2 SNEGSKA (reference sequence). CDR3 bases: TGCAGTGCTAGGGGGGACAGGACCTACGAGCAGTACGTC. This translates into CSARGDRTYEQYV.

J is TRBJ2-6 and V is TRBV29-1, with D unclear. The CDR3 extends over 14 amino acids. Trimming pared 4 bases from V and 0 bases from J, leaving 7 bases between. Germline CDR1 SQVTM, CDR2 ANQGSEA. This CDR3 is CSVAEFSGANVLTF. The CDR3 DNA reads TGCAGCGTTGCTGAATTCTCTGGGGCCAACGTCCTGACTTTC.

At least ten counts were recorded for this clonotype. This chain uses TRBV9 with TRBJ1-1, with D perhaps matching TRBD1 (6 bases). From germline, CDR1 is SGDLS and CDR2 YYNGEE. Between the trimmed V and J ends, which lost 0 bases and 10 bases, there was a span of 19 bases. This CDR3 contains 15 residues. This CDR3 reads CASSVGQGPKASAFF. The CDR3 DNA reads TGTGCCAGCAGCGTAGGGCAGGGGCCAAAGGCATCAGCTTTCTTT.

This clonotype was counted only a few times. The rearrangement joins TRBV5-1 to TRBJ2-7, with D hard to call. CDR3 length: 15 residues. With 0 bases removed from V and 0 bases from J, the gap between germline ends came to 10 bases. Germline V CDR1 and CDR2: SGHRS, YFSETQ. In nucleotides, the CDR3 is TGCGCCAGCAGCTTGGGGGCAGGCACCTCCTACGAGCAGTACTTC. Protein: CASSLGAGTSYEQYF.

This clonotype was recorded a few times. The chain joins TRBV20-1 to TRBJ2-4, with 7 bases identical to TRBD1. The junction had 5 bases not matched to a gene; V was cut back by 3 bases and J by 3 bases. The germline CDR1 and CDR2 sequences are DFQATT and SNEGSKA (reference sequence). CDR3 size: 14 residues. CDR3 DNA: TGCAGTGCTAGCCGAACAGGGGACAAAAACATTCAGTACTTC. Residues: CSASRTGDKNIQYF.

This clonotype was recorded at least ten times. An end of the junction differs from the germline gene, which may be a read error. This sequence joins TRBV11-3 and TRBJ1-3, with D uncertain. CDR1 and CDR2 (germline): SGHNT, YENEEA. The CDR3 is 14 residues long. CDR3 residues: CASSLASSGNTIYF. DNA for the CDR3: TGTGCCAGCAGTTTAGCAAGCTCTGGAAACACCATATATTTT.

This clonotype has ten or more counts. The chain employs TRBV19 and TRBJ1-1, with D possibly matching TRBD1 (6 bases). Trimming cost V 3 bases and J 2 bases, with 10 bases left between them. The CDR3 loop spans 14 amino acids. Germline loops: CDR1 LNHDA, CDR2 SQIVND (reference sequence). CDR3 amino acids: CASSIPGVNTEAFF. In DNA form, the CDR3 reads TGTGCCAGTAGTATTCCAGGGGTAAACACTGAAGCTTTCTTT.

CDR3 amino acids: CASSDRGQGIDEQFF. The CDR3 nucleotides are TGTGCCAGCAGTGATAGGGGACAGGGTATAGATGAGCAGTTCTTC. The V gene is TRBV2, the J gene TRBJ2-1; 9 nucleotides align to TRBD1. In germline, CDR1 is SNHLY, CDR2 FYNNEI. CDR3 length: 15 amino acids. The ends lost 3 bases at V and 8 bases at J; junction bases unmatched: 8.

Concerning this clonotype: This clone may be a read error of a much larger clone one base away. The V gene is TRBV12-3 or TRBV12-4, the J gene TRBJ1-4; D possibly corresponds to TRBD1 (6 bases). Trimming took 0 bases from V and 10 from J, leaving 15 bases between them. The CDR3 is made up of 15 amino acids. The CDR3: CASSLARQAPGKLFF. In nucleotides, the CDR3 is TGTGCCAGCAGTTTAGCAAGACAGGCGCCTGGAAAACTGTTTTTT.

Many counts were recorded for this clonotype. V is TRBV2 and J is TRBJ2-5; 9 bases are a match to TRBD2. Germline V gene data show CDR1 as SNHLY and CDR2 as FYNNEI. The V segment lost 4 bases and the J segment 1 base; nucleotides outside the gene matches: 13. This CDR3 has 18 amino acids. CDR3 DNA sequence: TGTGCCAGCAGTGTGAGGACTAGCGTGTTTCAGAGCCAAGAGACCCAGTACTTC. Protein product: CASSVRTSVFQSQETQYF.

The chain carries TRBV6-1 and TRBJ1-2; weak D call: TRBD1 (5 bases). Trimming removed 8 bases from V and 4 bases from J, with 8 bases in between. The CDR3 loop spans 11 amino acids. CDR1 is MNHNS, CDR2 SASEGT, per germline. The CDR3 reads CASGQTYGYTF. The DNA for the CDR3 is TGTGCCAGCGGACAAACCTATGGCTACACCTTC.

This clonotype showed up many times. The chain combines TRBV7-2 with TRBJ2-5, with a weak D call TRBD2 (5 bases). The CDR3 runs to 15 residues. CDR1 and CDR2 from the germline V gene are SGHTA and FQGNSA. V was clipped by 1 base and J by 0 bases, with 9 bases between them. CDR3 in amino acids: CASSLGAVYQETQYF. CDR3 bases: TGTGCCAGCAGCTTAGGAGCGGTGTACCAAGAGACCCAGTACTTC.

This clonotype has ten or more counts. The chain links TRBV24-1 to TRBJ1-1, with D unclear. Germline CDR1 reads KGHDR; CDR2 reads SFDVKD. V lost 5 bases and J 3 bases, leaving 9 bases between the germline ends. There are 13 residues in the CDR3. CDR3 protein: CATSAGSDTEAFF. In DNA, the CDR3 is TGTGCCACCAGTGCCGGGTCGGACACTGAAGCTTTCTTT.

About this clonotype itself: A much larger clone is a single base away; this may be a read error. The genes are TRBV10-3 and TRBJ1-5; D call uncertain. The CDR3 is made up of 16 amino acids. V was clipped by 8 bases and J by 3 bases, with 20 bases between them. Germline V gives CDR1 ENHRY, CDR2 SYGVKD. Here the CDR3 reads CAIGHPRLIDNQPQHF. In DNA, the CDR3 is TGTGCCATCGGTCACCCCAGGCTCATCGACAATCAGCCCCAGCATTTT.